Each of the 32 T cell receptor beta chains below was sequenced from the same sample in a study of T cells after yellow fever vaccination. TCRdb recomputed calls from the 5' RACE reads with MiXCR, one row per CDR3 protein. The table includes about 140,000 distinct CDR3 sequences, around 6.3% detected once. The source was CD4+ T cells sorted from PBMCs, collected 10 days after the yellow fever booster vaccination. The source of these receptors is a man aged 25-45 years who received the YFV17D yellow fever vaccine.

The J gene is TRBJ2-4, the V gene TRBV10-3, with D perhaps being TRBD1 or TRBD2 (5 bases each). CDR1 and CDR2 from the germline V gene are ENHRY and SYGVKD. This CDR3 comprises 13 residues. Between the trimmed V and J ends, which lost 6 bases and 9 bases, there was a span of 15 bases. CDR3 in amino acids: CAISGAGRGIQYF. DNA of the CDR3: TGTGCCATCAGCGGGGCCGGTCGGGGCATTCAGTACTTC.

There are many counts of this clonotype. V gene TRBV18 combines with J gene TRBJ2-7; 8 nucleotides line up with TRBD2. The CDR3 runs 15 residues. Germline-derived CDR1 and CDR2 are KGHSH and LQKENI. The trim removed 4 bases at V and 2 bases at J, leaving 7 bases unmatched. CDR3 DNA sequence: TGTGCCAGCTCACAGAAGCGGGAGACTGCCTACGAGCAGTACTTC. Translating it yields CASSQKRETAYEQYF.

This clonotype has at least ten counts. The chain employs TRBV4-3 and TRBJ1-5; 8 bases align to TRBD1. The CDR3 is 15 residues long. Germline V gene data show CDR1 as LGHNA and CDR2 as YSLEER. The V gene end was trimmed by 4 bases and the J gene end by 5 bases; junction bases not matched to a gene: 7. The DNA for the CDR3 is TGCGCCAGCAGCCTTGGACAGGGATGGGATCAGCCCCAGCATTTT. Residues: CASSLGQGWDQPQHF.

Of note for this clonotype: A much larger clone sits a single nucleotide away, making a read error possible. The V gene is TRBV7-6, the J gene TRBJ2-7; D gene unclear. CDR1 is SGHVS, CDR2 FNYEAQ, per germline. Trimming shortened V by 1 base and J by 2 bases, and 12 bases separated the two germline ends. CDR3 length equals 15 residues. CDR3 bases: TGTGCCAGCAGCTTAGATAGCCGGCCAGCCTACGAGCAGTACTTC. Amino acids: CASSLDSRPAYEQYF.

This clonotype was seen repeatedly, ten times or more. The chain joins TRBV18 to TRBJ1-4; a possible D gene is TRBD1 (5 bases). Germline V CDR1 and CDR2: KGHSH, LQKENI. Trimming left V 6 bases short and J 5 bases short, with 16 bases between. This CDR3 is 15 amino acids long. The CDR3 here is CASSLRETGNEKLFF. The DNA for the CDR3 is TGTGCCAGCTCGCTCAGGGAAACGGGCAATGAAAAACTGTTTTTT.

There are many counts of this clonotype. CDR3 sequence (DNA): TGTGCCAGCAGCTTAGATCAGACAGGCACAGATACGCAGTATTTT. Protein product: CASSLDQTGTDTQYF. This chain links TRBV11-2 with TRBJ2-3; D is possibly TRBD1 (5 bases). Deletions cut 0 bases from V and 1 base from J, with 8 bases between. CDR3 size: 15 residues. CDR1 and CDR2 from the germline V gene are SGHAT and FQNNGV.

The sample holds many counts of this clonotype. As DNA, the CDR3 is TGTGCCAGCAGCCAATCCACCGGGACTACCTACGAGCAGTACTTC. Its protein product is CASSQSTGTTYEQYF. The chain is built from TRBV3-1 and TRBJ2-7; 7 bases are a match to TRBD2. With V trimmed by 2 bases and J by 2 bases, 6 bases remained unmatched. This CDR3 spans 15 amino acids. Looked up from germline, CDR1 is LGHDT and CDR2 is YNNKEL (reference sequence).

This clonotype was detected many times. The V gene is TRBV6-4, the J gene TRBJ1-1; D gene unclear. Trimming removed 3 bases from V and 1 base from J, with 6 bases in between. The CDR3 length is 13 residues. Germline values: CDR1 MRHNA, CDR2 SNTAGT. In nucleotides, the CDR3 is TGTGCCAGCAGTGAACTGTCGAACACTGAAGCTTTCTTT. As protein: CASSELSNTEAFF.

This clonotype was seen ten or more times. The chain has TRBV12-3 or TRBV12-4 and TRBJ1-1; tentatively, D is TRBD1 (5 bases). Deletions cut 8 bases from V and 1 base from J, with 11 bases between. This CDR3 region has 13 residues. This CDR3 reads CASGGGGNTEAFF. The CDR3 region has the DNA TGTGCCAGCGGCGGGGGAGGGAACACTGAAGCTTTCTTT.

This clonotype was picked up many times. The rearrangement joins TRBV7-9 to TRBJ2-7; no clear D gene. The CDR3 totals 11 residues. Trimming removed 3 bases from V and 7 bases from J, with 7 bases in between. Germline CDR1 is SEHNR and CDR2 is FQNEAQ (reference sequence). In DNA, the CDR3 is TGTGCCAGCAGCTTCGCGCGAGAGCAGTACTTC. Amino acids: CASSFAREQYF.

The gene calls are TRBV6-1 and TRBJ1-2; the D is unclear. CDR1 is MNHNS, CDR2 SASEGT, per germline. The CDR3 length is 16 residues. Trimming removed 8 bases at V and 0 bases at J, with 19 bases between. DNA of the CDR3: TGTGCCAGCCACGGTCAGCTTGCCTCAGCTAACTATGGCTACACCTTC. Translated: CASHGQLASANYGYTF.

This clonotype showed up many times. V usage is TRBV7-9 and J usage is TRBJ2-5, with TRBD1 as a possible D gene (6 bases). This CDR3 has 16 amino acids. V lost 1 base, J lost 2 bases, and 14 bases lay in between. Per the germline V gene, CDR1 is SEHNR and CDR2 is FQNEAQ (reference sequence). The CDR3 region has the DNA TGTGCCAGCAGCTTAGGGTCTAGGACAGAACAAGAGACCCAGTACTTC. Protein product: CASSLGSRTEQETQYF. The variable domain in full, with the rest retrieved from reference TRBV7-9 and TRBJ2-5, is DTGVSQNPRHKITKRGQNVTFRCDPISEHNRLYWYRQTLGQGPEFLTYFQNEAQLEKSRLLSDRFSAERPKGSFSTLEIQRTEQGDSAMYLCASSLGSRTEQETQYFGPGTRLLVL.

The table lists this clonotype with many counts. The chain combines TRBV3-1 with TRBJ2-7; no firm D call. Per the germline V gene, CDR1 is LGHDT and CDR2 is YNNKEL (reference sequence). This CDR3 comprises 11 residues. Trimming took 1 base from V and 7 from J, leaving 5 bases between them. The CDR3 nucleotides read TGTGCCAGCAGCCAAGCGTGGGAGCAGTACTTC. It is translated as CASSQAWEQYF.

This clonotype was counted ten times or more. This chain's CDR3 is CSARGLGSYNEQFF. The CDR3 DNA sequence: TGCAGCGCTAGGGGTTTGGGCTCCTACAATGAGCAGTTCTTC. The chain joins TRBV29-1 to TRBJ2-1, with D perhaps TRBD1 (5 bases). The CDR3 is 14 residues long. Deletions cut 7 bases from V and 0 bases from J, with 13 bases between. CDR1 SQVTM and CDR2 ANQGSEA come from the germline V gene.

This clonotype showed up many times. The chain recombines TRBV14 with TRBJ2-4, with a weak D call TRBD2 (7 bases). From germline, CDR1 is SGHDN and CDR2 FVKESK. The CDR3 is made up of 19 amino acids. V gave up 0 bases and J gave up 5 bases, with 23 bases separating them. The CDR3 is CASSQDWRRPGEGENIQYF. For the CDR3, the DNA is TGTGCCAGCAGCCAAGATTGGAGGCGCCCAGGGGAGGGCGAAAACATTCAGTACTTC.

This clonotype was observed at least ten times. This chain joins TRBV12-3 or TRBV12-4 and TRBJ2-5; D ambiguous. The CDR3 extends over 14 amino acids. Trimming stripped 5 bases from V and 2 bases from J, with 12 bases between. The CDR3 DNA follows: TGTGCCAGCAGTCCCAGTCGGCGGCAAGAGACCCAGTACTTC. Protein: CASSPSRRQETQYF.

Concerning this clonotype itself: This may come from a read error, since a much larger clone is one base off. The chain is built from TRBV5-1 and TRBJ2-1; TRBD1 might be the D (6 bases). This CDR3 comprises 17 residues. Germline V gives CDR1 SGHRS, CDR2 YFSETQ. The CDR3 DNA is TGCGCCAGCTGCTTGTATCCAGGAGACCAGGGGCGGTATGAGCAGTTCTTC. Amino acid sequence: CASCLYPGDQGRYEQFF.

The chain couples TRBV18 to TRBJ2-1; 12 bases are shared with TRBD2. CDR3 length: 18 residues. J lost 4 bases, V lost 2 bases, and 9 bases had no gene match. Germline CDR1 and CDR2: KGHSH and LQKENI. The CDR3, as DNA: TGTGCCAGCTCACCAGGACTAGCGGGGAGAAGACCTTACAATGAGCAGTTCTTC. Its translation: CASSPGLAGRRPYNEQFF.

This clonotype has ten or more counts. This chain connects TRBV5-6 to TRBJ2-7, with D uncertain. The CDR3 spans 15 residues. Between the trimmed V and J ends, which lost 3 bases and 6 bases, there was a span of 19 bases. Germline V CDR1 and CDR2: SGHDT, YYEEEE. The chain's CDR3 is CASSSYNLIVAEQYF. The CDR3 DNA reads TGTGCCAGCAGCTCCTACAACCTAATCGTCGCCGAGCAGTACTTC.

At least ten counts were recorded for this clonotype. This chain connects TRBV7-3 to TRBJ2-1; no firm D call. The CDR3 spans 13 residues. The ends were cut back, 4 bases at V and 3 bases at J, with 7 bases in the middle. CDR1 is SGHTA and CDR2 is FQGTGA in the germline V gene. CDR3 in amino acids: CASSSRDYNEQFF. For the CDR3, the DNA is TGTGCCAGCAGCTCAAGAGACTACAATGAGCAGTTCTTC.

This clonotype was counted at least ten times. CDR3 residues: CAISMGDEQFF. In DNA, the CDR3 is TGTGCCATTAGTATGGGCGATGAGCAGTTCTTC. V gene TRBV10-3 combines with J gene TRBJ2-1, with D unclear. V was pared by 9 bases and J by 8 bases, with 11 bases between. The CDR3 covers 11 residues. Germline values: CDR1 ENHRY, CDR2 SYGVKD.

This clonotype was seen ten or more times. V is TRBV6-2 or TRBV6-3 and J is TRBJ2-3; D unclear. The CDR3 length is 15 residues. V lost 6 bases and J lost 4, with 17 bases in between. Germline CDR1 is MNHEY and CDR2 is SVGEGT. In DNA, the CDR3 is TGTGCCAGCAGCACCCCCCTGGGGTCTGCAGATACGCAGTATTTT. Protein product: CASSTPLGSADTQYF.

The sample holds many counts of this clonotype. The chain carries TRBV11-2 and TRBJ2-4, with 8 bases identical to TRBD2. V dropped 8 bases and J dropped 8; count of bases not matched to a gene: 11. From germline, CDR1 is SGHAT and CDR2 FQNNGV. The CDR3 runs 14 residues. The CDR3, as DNA: TGTGCCAGCGGACCTGGACTAGCTATAGACATTCAGTACTTC. Residues: CASGPGLAIDIQYF.

The rearrangement joins TRBV13 to TRBJ2-2, with D perhaps TRBD2 (6 bases). Germline V CDR1 and CDR2: PRHDT, FYEKMQ (reference sequence). The CDR3 totals 18 residues. V dropped 11 bases and J dropped 0 bases, with 25 bases sitting between them. DNA for the CDR3: TGTGCCTTCAGCTACCAGGTGGGAGGAAGAACGAACACCGGGGAGCTGTTTTTT. It codes for CAFSYQVGGRTNTGELFF.

The table lists this clonotype with many counts. V and J are TRBV7-9 and TRBJ2-3; 7 bases match TRBD1. Per the germline V gene, CDR1 is SEHNR and CDR2 is FQNEAQ (reference sequence). The trim removed 2 bases at V and 4 bases at J, leaving 6 bases unmatched. This CDR3 is 15 amino acids long. CDR3 DNA sequence: TGTGCCAGCAGCTTACCCAGACAGGGAGCAGATACGCAGTATTTT. Encoded protein: CASSLPRQGADTQYF.

This chain uses TRBV6-2 or TRBV6-3 with TRBJ2-7, with a weak D call TRBD2 (5 bases). Germline values: CDR1 MNHEY, CDR2 SVGEGT. This CDR3 region has 16 residues. Trimming removed 2 bases from V and 7 bases from J, with 21 bases in between. The CDR3 nucleotides are TGTGCCAGCAGTTACCAGCCGCTAGCAACGACGGGTGAGCAGTACTTC. As protein: CASSYQPLATTGEQYF.

The sample holds many counts of this clonotype. The chain has TRBV21-1 and TRBJ2-5. TRBV21-1 is termed a pseudogene. This CDR3 comprises 13 residues. The CDR3 region is CASSKGSPETQYF. The CDR3 DNA sequence: TGTGCCAGCAGCAAAGGGTCCCCAGAGACCCAGTACTTC.

This clonotype showed up many times. J is TRBJ2-5 and V is TRBV20-1; D is unclear. The CDR3 runs 12 residues. Trimming pared 0 bases from V and 5 bases from J, leaving 7 bases between. CDR1 is DFQATT and CDR2 is SNEGSKA in the germline V gene (reference sequence). Written as DNA, the CDR3 is TGCAGTGCTAGAGAGGTCGGGGAGACCCAGTACTTC. Translating gives CSAREVGETQYF.

This clonotype has ten or more counts. The J gene is TRBJ2-2, the V gene TRBV14; D is perhaps TRBD1 (6 bases). Trimming stripped 4 bases from V and 9 bases from J, with 15 bases between. The CDR3 totals 14 residues. Germline CDR1 is SGHDN and CDR2 is FVKESK. CDR3 loop: CASSPNRRGRELFF. The CDR3 DNA follows: TGTGCCAGCAGCCCCAACAGAAGGGGGAGGGAGCTGTTTTTT.

The sample holds many counts of this clonotype. The chain recombines TRBV11-1 with TRBJ2-7; tentatively, D is TRBD2 (5 bases). Trimming removed 4 bases at V and 7 bases at J, with 14 bases between. This CDR3 is built from 13 residues. CDR1 is SGHAT and CDR2 is FQDESV in the germline V gene (reference sequence). CDR3 sequence reads: CASSSGWSGEQYF. CDR3 DNA sequence: TGTGCCAGCAGCTCTGGATGGTCGGGGGAGCAGTACTTC. The variable domain in full, completed from reference TRBV11-1 and TRBJ2-7, reads EAEVAQSPRYKITEKSQAVAFWCDPISGHATLYWYRQILGQGPELLVQFQDESVVDDSQLPKDRFSAERLKGVDSTLKIQPAELGDSAMYLCASSSGWSGEQYFGPGTRLTVT.

This clonotype was observed many times. The J gene is TRBJ2-3, the V gene TRBV7-9, with TRBD2 matching over 7 bases. J gave up 0 bases and V 6 bases, and 3 bases lay outside the gene matches. Per the germline V gene, CDR1 is SEHNR and CDR2 is FQNEAQ (reference sequence). This CDR3 has 14 amino acids. DNA of the CDR3: TGTGCCAGCAGAGCTAGCGGTAGCACAGATACGCAGTATTTT. Protein sequence: CASRASGSTDTQYF.

This clonotype was counted ten times or more. The chain is built from TRBV6-2 or TRBV6-3 and TRBJ2-5; D gene unclear. Trimming pared 5 bases from V and 4 bases from J, leaving 11 bases between. Germline lookup yields CDR1 MNHEY and CDR2 SVGEGT. The CDR3 consists of 13 residues. In DNA, the CDR3 is TGTGCCAGCAGTCCACCTAAGGGAGAGACCCAGTACTTC. Protein: CASSPPKGETQYF.